What follows are 27 T cell receptor beta chains derived from one specimen sequenced in a study of T cells in Graves' hyperthyroidism and ophthalmopathy. Amplification of TCR beta CDR3 regions was performed using RNA transcripts as template. A first-round RT-PCR of the TCR CDR3 used the HTBI primer set. One entry per CDR3 protein, called by TCRdb with MiXCR from the multiplex PCR reads. The sample carries about 620,000 distinct CDR3 sequences, roughly 15% recorded once. Sequenced material: blood. The source of these receptors is a woman in her twenties or thirties with Graves' hyperthyroidism.

This clonotype was seen at least ten times. This chain connects TRBV11-2 to TRBJ2-4, with 7 bases aligning to TRBD1. The V and J ends lost 8 bases and 5 bases, in that order; junction bases with no gene match: 9. CDR1 and CDR2 (germline): SGHAT, FQNNGV. The CDR3 has 14 amino acids. This CDR3 reads CASGRTGTENIQYF. Here the CDR3 DNA reads TGTGCCAGCGGAAGAACCGGGACAGAAAACATTCAGTACTTC.

J is TRBJ2-2 and V is TRBV7-9; no clear D gene. The CDR3 runs 12 residues. CDR1 is SEHNR and CDR2 is FQNEAQ in the germline V gene (reference sequence). Trimming pared 4 bases from V and 6 bases from J, leaving 6 bases between. Here the CDR3 DNA reads TGTGCCAGCAGCTGGGAACCCGGGGAGCTGTTTTTT. It codes for CASSWEPGELFF.

The chain employs TRBV7-9 and TRBJ2-1; TRBD2 is a possible D gene (6 bases). The CDR3 has 15 amino acids. The V gene's germline CDR1 is SEHNR and CDR2 FQNEAQ (reference sequence). Trimming shortened V by 2 bases and J by 7 bases, and 15 bases separated the two germline ends. CDR3 residues: CASSLSGRMGNEQFF. CDR3 sequence (DNA): TGTGCCAGCAGCTTAAGTGGGAGGATGGGTAATGAGCAGTTCTTC.

This clonotype came up a few times. This sequence joins TRBV30 and TRBJ1-5; a weak D match, TRBD1 (6 bases). Germline V lookup: CDR1 GTSNPN, CDR2 SVGIG (reference sequence). Trimming shortened V by 5 bases and J by 6 bases, and 14 bases separated the two germline ends. The CDR3 loop spans 13 amino acids. In DNA, the CDR3 is TGTGCCTGGGGGGGGGGCTTTCGTCAGCCCCAGCATTTT. Amino acid sequence: CAWGGGFRQPQHF.

In this sample, this clonotype turned up a few times. The chain combines TRBV6-2 or TRBV6-3 with TRBJ1-5, with D maybe TRBD1 (6 bases). The CDR3 runs to 14 residues. Looked up from germline, CDR1 is MNHEY and CDR2 is SVGEGT. Between the trimmed V and J ends, which lost 5 bases and 9 bases, there was a span of 17 bases. For the CDR3, the DNA is TGTGCCAGCAGTCTCAACAGGGTCGGGATGCCCCAGCATTTT. Translating it yields CASSLNRVGMPQHF.

This clonotype was observed a handful of times. The chain links TRBV7-2 to TRBJ1-5, with TRBD1 identical over 8 bases. The CDR3 has 20 residues. CDR1 is SGHTA, CDR2 FQGNSA, per germline. Germline trimming cut 0 bases from V and 3 bases from J; bases unmatched to any gene: 16. CDR3 loop: CASSLASGQVYSGDNQPQHF. The CDR3 DNA reads as TGTGCCAGCAGCTTAGCGTCGGGACAGGTTTATAGTGGGGACAATCAGCCCCAGCATTTT.

This chain uses TRBV12-3 or TRBV12-4 with TRBJ2-5; D is unresolved. V shed 2 bases and J shed 0 bases, with 13 bases lying between them. CDR3 length: 16 amino acids. The CDR3 is CASSLYRKGNQETQYF. The CDR3 bases are TGTGCCAGCAGTTTATATCGTAAGGGAAACCAAGAGACCCAGTACTTC.

This clonotype was counted between two and nine times. CDR3 nucleotide sequence: TGCAGTGCTGAGGAAGGGTATGGCTACACCTTC. Translated, it gives CSAEEGYGYTF. J is TRBJ1-2 and V is TRBV20-1; D not certain. The CDR3 is 11 amino acids. Looked up from germline, CDR1 is DFQATT and CDR2 is SNEGSKA (reference sequence). Trimming left V 5 bases short and J 5 bases short, with 9 bases between.

This clonotype came up a few times. V is TRBV27 and J is TRBJ1-1, with D hard to call. This CDR3 comprises 17 residues. CDR1 is MNHEY and CDR2 is SMNVEV in the germline V gene (reference sequence). Trimming removed 3 bases at V and 0 bases at J, with 17 bases between. The CDR3 loop is CASSFRVLLRVNTEAFF. CDR3 nucleotides: TGTGCCAGCAGTTTCCGCGTCCTACTGCGAGTGAACACTGAAGCTTTCTTT.

In its sample, this clonotype was seen many times. The chain joins TRBV9 to TRBJ2-7, with TRBD1 matching over 7 bases. Germline trimming cut 5 bases from V and 1 base from J; bases unmatched to any gene: 6. The length of the CDR3 is 14 residues. Germline V gene lookup returns CDR1 SGDLS and CDR2 YYNGEE. The CDR3 sequence is CASSHGTDSYEQYF. The CDR3 DNA reads as TGTGCCAGCAGTCATGGGACAGATTCCTACGAGCAGTACTTC. Combining the CDR3 with reference TRBV9 and TRBJ2-7 gives the whole variable domain DSGVTQTPKHLITATGQRVTLRCSPRSGDLSVYWYQQSLDQGLQFLIQYYNGEERAKGNILERFSAQQFPDLHSELNLSSLELGDSALYFCASSHGTDSYEQYFGPGTRLTVT.

V gene TRBV2 combines with J gene TRBJ1-2; D is ambiguous. From germline, CDR1 is SNHLY and CDR2 FYNNEI. V shed 4 bases and J shed 4 bases, with 13 bases lying between them. The CDR3 extends over 14 amino acids. CDR3 region: CASSVSWEGYGYTF. CDR3 coding DNA: TGTGCCAGCAGTGTCAGCTGGGAAGGCTATGGCTACACCTTC.

V gene TRBV30 combines with J gene TRBJ2-1; 7 bases are a match to TRBD2. Germline V gives CDR1 GTSNPN, CDR2 SVGIG (reference sequence). V lost 5 bases, J lost 7 bases, and 14 bases stayed unmatched. The CDR3 loop spans 15 amino acids. DNA of the CDR3: TGTGCCTGGGAGGGGAGGGTTGGGGTCGGAAATGAGCAGTTCTTC. It translates to CAWEGRVGVGNEQFF.

In this sample, this clonotype turned up a few times. CDR3 DNA: TGTGCCAGCAGCTTAGTCGGGGACTATGGCTACACCTTC. Its translation is CASSLVGDYGYTF. This chain uses TRBV5-6 with TRBJ1-2; D gene uncertain. Germline V gives CDR1 SGHDT, CDR2 YYEEEE. Between the trimmed V and J ends, which lost 2 bases and 3 bases, there was a span of 8 bases. The CDR3 consists of 13 residues.

This chain joins TRBV5-6 and TRBJ2-2; D uncertain. Trimming removed 0 bases at V and 6 bases at J, with 6 bases between. CDR3 length: 13 amino acids. Per germline, CDR1 SGHDT and CDR2 YYEEEE. CDR3 bases: TGTGCCAGCAGCTTGGTTAGCCCCGGGGAGCTGTTTTTT. This codes for CASSLVSPGELFF.

At least ten counts were recorded for this clonotype. The rearrangement uses TRBV7-9 and TRBJ2-5, with D tentatively TRBD2 (6 bases). The CDR3 loop spans 13 amino acids. Germline assignment: CDR1 SEHNR and CDR2 FQNEAQ (reference sequence). CDR3 sequence (DNA): TGTGCAATAGACCTGGTGGCGGGGGAGACCCAGTACTTC. It yields the protein CAIDLVAGETQYF.

Ten or more counts support this clonotype. The V and J genes are TRBV27 and TRBJ2-7; no reliable D call. Trimming took off 5 bases at V and 3 bases at J, with 14 bases between the two ends. CDR1 is MNHEY and CDR2 is SMNVEV in the germline V gene (reference sequence). This CDR3 is built from 14 residues. DNA for the CDR3: TGTGCCAGCAGTCCTAATCCTCTGGGCTACGAGCAGTACTTC. Translating it yields CASSPNPLGYEQYF.

This clonotype was seen at least ten times. This chain connects TRBV19 to TRBJ1-5; 8 bases are shared with TRBD1. The CDR3 spans 15 residues. Germline V CDR1 and CDR2: LNHDA, SQIVND (reference sequence). The junction had 6 bases not matched to a gene; V was cut back by 4 bases and J by 4 bases. CDR3 sequence: CASSTTGGWNQPQHF. The CDR3 DNA reads TGTGCCAGTAGTACTACAGGGGGTTGGAATCAGCCCCAGCATTTT.

This chain joins TRBV13 and TRBJ2-3; D gene uncertain. CDR3 length: 12 amino acids. V was trimmed by 4 bases and J by 6 bases, leaving 8 bases between them. CDR1 and CDR2 from the germline V gene are PRHDT and FYEKMQ (reference sequence). CDR3 in DNA: TGTGCCAGCAGCTACCCCCTGGATACGCAGTATTTT. It encodes CASSYPLDTQYF.

The J gene is TRBJ2-3, the V gene TRBV6-2 or TRBV6-3, with D tentatively TRBD1 or TRBD2 (5 bases each). In germline, CDR1 is MNHEY, CDR2 SVGEGT. Trimming took off 7 bases at V and 2 bases at J, with 19 bases between the two ends. This CDR3 is built from 16 residues. The CDR3 protein is CASTLGAGTHTDTQYF. The CDR3 DNA follows: TGTGCCAGCACCCTCGGGGCGGGCACACACACAGATACGCAGTATTTT.

V is TRBV5-1 and J is TRBJ2-3; D gene unclear. CDR1 is SGHRS and CDR2 is YFSETQ in the germline V gene. Trimming took off 4 bases at V and 0 bases at J, with 18 bases between the two ends. CDR3 length equals 17 residues. DNA for the CDR3: TGCGCCAGCAGCCCCGTGGGTTCCATTTCTAGCACAGATACGCAGTATTTT. Residues: CASSPVGSISSTDTQYF.

This clonotype has at least ten counts. The chain employs TRBV3-1 and TRBJ2-7; D remains unclear. The CDR3 is 14 amino acids. Germline values: CDR1 LGHDT, CDR2 YNNKEL (reference sequence). Deletions cut 4 bases from V and 3 bases from J, with 13 bases between. CDR3 sequence (DNA): TGTGCCAGCAGCCGGTACGGACCAAACTACGAGCAGTACTTC. Amino acid sequence: CASSRYGPNYEQYF.

The chain recombines TRBV14 with TRBJ2-7; D tentatively reads TRBD1 or TRBD2 (6 bases each). Germline V lookup: CDR1 SGHDN, CDR2 FVKESK. The CDR3 spans 17 residues. The V gene lost 0 bases and the J gene lost 4 bases, with 19 bases spanning the gap. CDR3 in amino acids: CASSQEGAGSGRYEQYF. Here the CDR3 DNA reads TGTGCCAGCAGCCAAGAGGGGGCAGGTAGCGGACGGTACGAGCAGTACTTC.

This clonotype was detected once. A much larger clonotype is one base distant, so this may be a read error. The CDR3 carries no conserved terminal phenylalanine or tryptophan, so it likely arises from a read error. The chain uses TRBV6-1 and TRBJ2-7; D is perhaps TRBD2 (5 bases). The CDR3 length is 14 residues. Trimming took off 7 bases at V and 0 bases at J, with 13 bases between the two ends. Germline V gives CDR1 MNHNS, CDR2 SASEGT. CDR3 bases: TGTGCCAGCACGTACAGCGGTAGCTCCTACGAGCAGTACTCC. Its translation is CASTYSGSSYEQYS.

This clonotype was seen many times. The chain combines TRBV7-2 with TRBJ1-5, with D perhaps matching TRBD1 (5 bases). This CDR3 has 15 residues. V lost 5 bases and J lost 6, with 17 bases in between. CDR1 is SGHTA and CDR2 is FQGNSA in the germline V gene. The DNA for the CDR3 is TGTGCCAGCAGCCTAGAGGGCGGGGCTCGTCAGCCCCAGCATTTT. Its protein product is CASSLEGGARQPQHF.

The table lists this clonotype with a few counts. The V call is TRBV7-9, the J call TRBJ2-5; D gene uncertain. The CDR3 runs to 16 residues. Trimming stripped 0 bases from V and 3 bases from J, with 14 bases between. CDR1 and CDR2 from the germline V gene are SEHNR and FQNEAQ (reference sequence). CDR3 sequence reads: CASSLALGHGEETQYF. DNA for the CDR3: TGTGCCAGCAGCTTAGCGCTCGGGCATGGGGAAGAGACCCAGTACTTC.

This clonotype has a handful of counts. The chain combines TRBV6-1 with TRBJ1-1; TRBD1 is a possible D gene (5 bases). Germline CDR1 MNHNS, CDR2 SASEGT. CDR3 length: 14 amino acids. V was shortened by 7 bases and J by 4 bases, with 16 bases between the two germline ends. CDR3 residues: CASTPPGAGTEAFF. The CDR3 DNA is TGTGCCAGCACCCCCCCCGGGGCGGGCACTGAAGCTTTCTTT.

The chain employs TRBV29-1 and TRBJ2-3; 14 positions match TRBD2. CDR1 and CDR2 (germline): SQVTM, ANQGSEA. CDR3 length equals 16 residues. The trim removed 7 bases at V and 6 bases at J, leaving 12 bases unmatched. The CDR3 reads CSAVTGTSGRWDTQYF. The CDR3 DNA reads as TGCAGCGCAGTAACCGGGACTAGCGGGAGATGGGATACGCAGTATTTT.